These 25 T cell receptor beta chains originate from one sample sequenced in a study of cytomegalovirus exposure and HLA in healthy donors. PCR employed 60 Vbeta and 13 Jbeta primers. The method was immunoSEQ multiplex PCR; TCRdb's version includes in-frame clones alone and lacks a portion of them. The table records 95,000 to 150,000 clones, approximately 79% of them present only once. Sequencing was done on a sample of PBMCs. These receptors were taken from a young man in good health and CMV-seronegative.

Worth noting for this clone: An end of the junction does not agree with germline; a read error may underlie this. This chain links TRBV5-1 with TRBJ2-6; 9 bases are shared with TRBD1. CDR1 is SGHRS, CDR2 YFSETQ, per germline. The CDR3 contains 19 residues. CDR3 amino acids: CASSLGPTGGISGANGLTF. Here the CDR3 DNA reads TGCGCCAGCAGCTTGGGGCCGACAGGGGGAATCTCTGGGGCCAACGGCCTGACTTTC.

The chain couples TRBV5-6 to TRBJ1-1, with D possibly being TRBD1 (5 bases). Germline V gives CDR1 SGHDT, CDR2 YYEEEE. The CDR3 runs to 19 residues. Trimming cost V 4 bases and J 4 bases, with 29 bases left between them. This CDR3 reads CASSPPYRSSPLPTTEAFF. CDR3 coding DNA: TGTGCCAGCAGCCCCCCGTACAGGTCCTCACCTTTGCCGACCACTGAAGCTTTCTTT.

The table lists this clone with a count of one. The chain links TRBV19 to TRBJ1-3; tentatively, D is TRBD1 (5 bases). Deletions cut 5 bases from V and 0 bases from J, with 11 bases between. Germline V gives CDR1 LNHDA, CDR2 SQIVND (reference sequence). This CDR3 has 15 residues. CDR3 in DNA: TGTGCCAGTAGTCTCCAGGGCAACTCTGGAAACACCATATATTTT. Amino acid sequence: CASSLQGNSGNTIYF.

This clone has more than one count but fewer than ten. The V and J genes are TRBV19 and TRBJ2-6, with TRBD1 matching 8 bases. The V gene end was trimmed by 4 bases and the J gene end by 4 bases; junction bases not matched to a gene: 3. Germline V lookup: CDR1 LNHDA, CDR2 SQIVND (reference sequence). CDR3 length: 15 amino acids. CDR3 nucleotide sequence: TGTGCCAGTAGTAACAGGGGGTCAGGGGCCAACGTCCTGACTTTC. It encodes CASSNRGSGANVLTF.

This clone was detected only a few times. This rearrangement joins TRBV5-1 to TRBJ2-2; 7 nucleotides line up with TRBD1. CDR1 and CDR2 (germline): SGHRS, YFSETQ. Trimming took 4 bases from V and 0 from J; bases not matched to a gene: 9. This CDR3 spans 17 amino acids. CDR3 nucleotide sequence: TGCGCCAGCAGCGTCCCTCCCGGACAGGCGAACACCGGGGAGCTGTTTTTT. This gives the protein CASSVPPGQANTGELFF.

The J gene is TRBJ2-5, the V gene TRBV4-2; 9 bases are a match to TRBD2. CDR1 is LGHNA and CDR2 is YNFKEQ in the germline V gene. V trimming: 1 base; J trimming: 2 bases; junction bases outside the gene matches: 8. The CDR3 covers 17 residues. The CDR3 bases are TGTGCCAGCAGCCAAGTCCTGCGGGGGGGCGGGCAAGAGACCCAGTACTTC. Translation gives CASSQVLRGGGQETQYF.

V gene TRBV6-1 combines with J gene TRBJ1-2, with a possible D match to TRBD1 (6 bases). The V gene's germline CDR1 is MNHNS and CDR2 SASEGT. CDR3 length: 13 residues. CDR3 nucleotide sequence: TGTGCTCGAAAAAAGGGGGGGGTATGTGGCTACACCTTC. Protein product: CARKKGGVCGYTF.

The V call is TRBV28, the J call TRBJ1-1, with a possible D match to TRBD1 (6 bases). This CDR3 comprises 15 residues. CDR1 and CDR2 (germline): MDHEN, SYDVKM. Trimming cost V 3 bases and J 2 bases, with 13 bases left between them. The CDR3 sequence: CASSLAGVTNTEAFF. CDR3 nucleotide sequence: TGTGCCAGCAGTTTGGCAGGGGTGACAAACACTGAAGCTTTCTTT.

J is TRBJ2-1 and V is TRBV6-6; TRBD2 is a possible D gene (5 bases). V lost 6 bases and J 7 bases, leaving 16 bases between the germline ends. The CDR3 has 14 residues. Germline CDR1 and CDR2: MNHNY and SVGAGI (reference sequence). The CDR3 region is CASSRGMGTNEQFF. CDR3 in DNA: TGTGCCAGCAGCCGGGGTATGGGTACGAATGAGCAGTTCTTC.

The chain has TRBV7-4 and TRBJ1-4; 9 positions match TRBD1. CDR3 length: 18 amino acids. Trimming removed 5 bases from V and 0 bases from J; junction bases left unmatched: 10. Germline assignment: CDR1 SGHVT and CDR2 SQSDAQ. In DNA form, the CDR3 reads TGTGCCAGCAGCAACGGACAGGGGAACTTCTCAACTAATGAAAAACTGTTTTTT. It specifies CASSNGQGNFSTNEKLFF.

The V gene is TRBV5-1, the J gene TRBJ2-7, with D possibly matching TRBD2 (6 bases). Trimming removed 4 bases at V and 2 bases at J, with 19 bases between. The CDR3 totals 16 residues. The germline CDR1 and CDR2 sequences are SGHRS and YFSETQ. Here the CDR3 reads CASSPVGGWGTYEQYF. The CDR3 bases are TGCGCCAGCAGCCCGGTTGGGGGGTGGGGAACCTACGAGCAGTACTTC.

The chain recombines TRBV2 with TRBJ2-3; 8 bases line up with TRBD2. The CDR3 runs 15 residues. V was clipped by 3 bases and J by 5 bases; unmatched bases: 7. Germline lookup yields CDR1 SNHLY and CDR2 FYNNEI. The CDR3, as DNA: TGTGCCAGCAGTGATCGGCGGGGGGAGAAAGATACGCAGTATTTT. This translates into CASSDRRGEKDTQYF.

CDR3 sequence reads: CASRQGGEAFF. CDR3 nucleotide sequence: TGTGCCAGCAGACAGGGCGGGGAAGCTTTCTTT. The J gene is TRBJ1-1, the V gene TRBV25-1; maybe TRBD1 (6 bases). This CDR3 has 11 residues. Germline V lookup: CDR1 MGHDK, CDR2 SYGVNS. V lost 6 bases to trimming and J lost 8 bases, with 10 bases between them.

This chain joins TRBV29-1 and TRBJ1-1; no clear D gene. Trimming stripped 6 bases from V and 0 bases from J, with 11 bases between. Germline lookup yields CDR1 SQVTM and CDR2 ANQGSEA. CDR3 length equals 13 residues. The CDR3 loop reads CSVTGNMNTEAFF. The CDR3 coding sequence is TGCAGCGTCACGGGAAACATGAACACTGAAGCTTTCTTT.

The chain carries TRBV5-1 and TRBJ2-3; 7 bases line up with TRBD1. The CDR3 has 15 amino acids. V shed 6 bases, J shed 0 bases, and the junction held 7 bases outside the gene matches. The V gene's germline CDR1 is SGHRS and CDR2 YFSETQ. The CDR3 spells CASTPTGRSTDTQYF. Written as DNA, the CDR3 is TGCGCCAGCACTCCGACAGGGAGAAGCACAGATACGCAGTATTTT.

V and J are TRBV19 and TRBJ1-1, with D uncertain. The V gene's germline CDR1 is LNHDA and CDR2 SQIVND (reference sequence). The V end was cut by 0 bases, the J end by 4 bases, with 9 bases between. CDR3 length: 14 residues. CDR3 sequence reads: CASSIERGVTEAFF. CDR3 in DNA: TGTGCCAGTAGTATAGAACGGGGAGTCACTGAAGCTTTCTTT.

This clone was recorded a few times. The chain carries TRBV4-1 and TRBJ2-7; D is undetermined. The V gene lost 1 base and the J gene lost 1 base, with 8 bases spanning the gap. Germline V gives CDR1 MGHRA, CDR2 YSYEKL. CDR3 size: 14 residues. This CDR3 reads CASSQVIQSYEQYF. In DNA, the CDR3 is TGCGCCAGCAGCCAAGTCATCCAGTCCTACGAGCAGTACTTC.

This clone was observed a handful of times. The chain couples TRBV6-5 to TRBJ2-1; D possibly corresponds to TRBD1 (6 bases). V lost 6 bases to trimming and J lost 1 base, with 7 bases between them. The V gene's germline CDR1 is MNHEY and CDR2 SVGAGI. The CDR3 contains 13 residues. The CDR3 sequence: CASSGQSYNEQFF. In nucleotides, the CDR3 is TGTGCCAGCAGCGGACAGTCCTACAATGAGCAGTTCTTC.

CDR3 in amino acids: CASSLSLRGTDTQYF. The CDR3 DNA reads as TGCGCCAGCAGCTTGTCCTTACGGGGCACAGATACGCAGTATTTT. V is TRBV5-1 and J is TRBJ2-3; D not resolved. This CDR3 is 15 amino acids long. V was shortened by 1 base and J by 1 base, with 10 bases between the two germline ends. Germline V gene sequence: CDR1 SGHRS, CDR2 YFSETQ.

The chain has TRBV9 and TRBJ1-6; D unclear. The ends were cut back, 4 bases at V and 10 bases at J, with 18 bases in the middle. CDR1 is SGDLS, CDR2 YYNGEE, per germline. The CDR3 consists of 15 residues. The CDR3 region has the DNA TGTGCCAGCAGCCCTCGGGAGGGTAATCGATCACCCCTCCACTTT. Translating it yields CASSPREGNRSPLHF.

This clone has a single count. This chain links TRBV5-6 with TRBJ2-1, with D possibly TRBD2 on 6 matching bases. The ends were cut back, 0 bases at V and 8 bases at J, with 12 bases in the middle. This CDR3 has 14 residues. The V gene's germline CDR1 is SGHDT and CDR2 YYEEEE. The CDR3 reads CASSLGSSVDEQFF. DNA for the CDR3: TGTGCCAGCAGCTTGGGCTCTAGCGTGGATGAGCAGTTCTTC.

CDR3 loop: CASGRRLGNTIYF. DNA of the CDR3: TGTGCCAGCGGGAGGAGACTCGGAAACACCATATATTTT. This sequence joins TRBV6-5 and TRBJ1-3; D gene ambiguous. This CDR3 is 13 amino acids long. Per the germline V gene, CDR1 is MNHEY and CDR2 is SVGAGI. V was pared by 8 bases and J by 4 bases, with 12 bases between.

This clone was observed a single time. V and J are TRBV5-1 and TRBJ1-6; D is possibly TRBD1 (5 bases). The CDR3 is made up of 17 amino acids. Trimming cost V 3 bases and J 0 bases, with 13 bases left between them. The V gene's germline CDR1 is SGHRS and CDR2 YFSETQ. The CDR3 protein is CASSWGRGSSYNSPLHF. CDR3 DNA sequence: TGCGCCAGCAGCTGGGGACGGGGGAGCTCCTATAATTCACCCCTCCACTTT.

The genes are TRBV10-2 and TRBJ2-1, with a possible D match to TRBD1 (8 bases). The CDR3 loop spans 13 amino acids. V lost 5 bases to trimming and J lost 10 bases, with 15 bases between them. Germline V gives CDR1 WSHSY, CDR2 SAAADI. DNA of the CDR3: TGCGCCAGCAGTAACCACAGGGGGGGAGAGCAGTTCTTC. This codes for CASSNHRGGEQFF.

This clone appeared once. The rearrangement joins TRBV7-2 to TRBJ2-7, with D perhaps matching TRBD2 (6 bases). Per germline, CDR1 SGHTA and CDR2 FQGNSA. V lost 1 base to trimming and J lost 9 bases, with 10 bases between them. This CDR3 has 12 amino acids. The CDR3 DNA is TGTGCCAGCAGCTTAGGCCCGCGGGGGCAGTACTTC. It encodes CASSLGPRGQYF. The complete variable domain, with remaining parts taken from reference TRBV7-2 and TRBJ2-7, reads GAGVSQSPSNKVTEKGKDVELRCDPISGHTALYWYRQSLGQGLEFLIYFQGNSAPDKSGLPSDRFSAERTGGSVSTLTIQRTQQEDSAVYLCASSLGPRGQYFGPGTRLTVT.